The present entry profiles one T cell receptor beta chain with its context. Its specificity is unknown. The study excluded patients with other autoimmune diseases, uncontrolled infections, pregnancy or lactation. Diagnostic conclusions were grounded in clinical symptoms, serum thyroxine, TRAb, thyroid ultrasound and orbital computed tomography. 10 ml of fresh blood yielded the PBMCs by density gradient. Amplifying from RNA transcripts, the study obtained TCR beta CDR3 regions. After a first-round RT-PCR with HTBI primers, a second-round multiplex PCR was run. TCRdb itself ran the multiplex PCR reads through MiXCR, one entry per CDR3 protein. The data contain 300,000 to 400,000 distinct CDR3 sequences, roughly 15% of them singletons. This specimen comes from a study of Graves' ophthalmopathy and Graves' hyperthyroidism. Whole-study results and caveats: Clonotypes were expanded in thyroid at above 0.001 frequency, and most also appeared in blood.

The V gene lost 5 bases and the J gene lost 0 bases, with 11 bases spanning the gap. Germline V gives CDR1 MNHNS, CDR2 SASEGT. CDR3 length: 15 residues. Material: peripheral blood. This sequence originates from an adult man with Graves' ophthalmopathy. The genes are TRBV6-1 and TRBJ2-4; D unresolved. The CDR3 nucleotides are TGTGCCAGCAGTAACAGCGCCCTAGCCAAAAACATTCAGTACTTC. This gives the protein CASSNSALAKNIQYF.